This T cell receptor beta chain was identified in a study of blood T cell repertoires in COVID-19. The CDR3 has 12 residues. Trimming shortened V by 5 bases and J by 3 bases, and 8 bases separated the two germline ends. Germline V gene data show CDR1 as SEHNR and CDR2 as FQNEAQ (reference sequence). Some clones are missing from TCRdb's copy, which holds only in-frame ones; the method was immunoSEQ multiplex PCR. The sample holds about 500,000 clones, 85% to 90% seen once. A Seattle source enrolled patients during active infection and followed them longitudinally. This TCR was recovered from a man between 18 and 29 years old with COVID-19, enrolled during active disease. The sequencing input was peripheral blood. The chain has TRBV7-9 and TRBJ2-7; possibly TRBD1 for D (5 bases). Here the CDR3 reads CASSAQGYEQYF. The DNA of the CDR3 is TGTGCCAGCAGCGCCCAGGGCTACGAGCAGTACTTC.